The 5 T cell receptor beta chains below all came from one sample that was sequenced in a study of cytotoxic CD8 clonotypes in ibrutinib-treated CLL. This table comes from immunoSEQ multiplex PCR, and its TCRdb copy is limited to in-frame clones, with some not included. The sample shows roughly 200,000 clones, 60% to 80% of them seen only once. Sample: PBMCs, taken after 12 months of ibrutinib treatment. These receptors originate from a human donor with chronic lymphocytic leukemia.

The chain is built from TRBV28 and TRBJ1-2; 9 bases agree with TRBD1. J was trimmed by 3 bases and V by 5 bases; bases with no gene match: 7. Germline V CDR1 and CDR2: MDHEN, SYDVKM. The CDR3 loop spans 15 amino acids. CDR3 sequence: CASSPRDRADYGYTF. DNA for the CDR3: TGTGCCAGCAGTCCACGGGACAGGGCGGACTATGGCTACACCTTC.

V gene TRBV4-1 combines with J gene TRBJ2-1; maybe TRBD1 (6 bases). Trimming removed 4 bases at V and 3 bases at J, with 16 bases between. CDR3 length: 16 amino acids. Germline V lookup: CDR1 MGHRA, CDR2 YSYEKL. In nucleotides, the CDR3 is TGCGCCAGCAGCCCTCCCGCAGGGGCGAACTACAATGAGCAGTTCTTC. It specifies CASSPPAGANYNEQFF.

This sequence joins TRBV14 and TRBJ1-4; D gene unclear. This CDR3 region has 17 residues. CDR1 SGHDN and CDR2 FVKESK come from the germline V gene. V shed 4 bases and J shed 1 base, with 16 bases lying between them. This CDR3 is CASSRLLLPGTNEKLFF. The CDR3 bases are TGTGCCAGCAGCCGCCTTTTGCTCCCCGGAACTAATGAAAAACTGTTTTTT.

The chain links TRBV5-1 to TRBJ2-1, with TRBD1 matching 9 bases. The CDR3 has 15 residues. Germline loops: CDR1 SGHRS, CDR2 YFSETQ. After removal of 4 bases from V and 2 bases from J, the junction contained 4 bases not matched to a gene. The CDR3 DNA reads as TGCGCCAGCAGCCCGGGACAGGGAGCCTACAATGAGCAGTTCTTC. Amino acids: CASSPGQGAYNEQFF.

This chain uses TRBV28 with TRBJ2-7; no reliable D call. CDR3 size: 12 residues. Germline-derived CDR1 and CDR2 are MDHEN and SYDVKM. The V end lost 6 bases, the J end lost 6 bases, and 12 bases lay between the germline ends. CDR3 amino acids: CASSELLAEQYF. The DNA of the CDR3 is TGTGCCAGCAGCGAGCTATTAGCCGAGCAGTACTTC.